The 9 T cell receptor beta chains below were found in one sample sequenced in a study of cytomegalovirus exposure and HLA in healthy donors. The PCR was carried out with 60 Vbeta primers and 13 Jbeta primers. Assay used: immunoSEQ multiplex PCR; TCRdb lists only in-frame clones, some missing. Of 150,000 to 200,000 clones listed, over 65% are singletons. The sequencing sample was made of PBMCs. These receptor sequences come from a man aged 60 to 69 in good health and CMV-seronegative.

This clone showed up just a few times. The chain links TRBV2 to TRBJ1-5, with 9 nucleotides matching TRBD1. The CDR3 is 15 amino acids. Trimming took 6 bases from V and 2 from J; bases not matched to a gene: 5. CDR1 and CDR2 from the germline V gene are SNHLY and FYNNEI. The CDR3 DNA is TGTGCCAGCAGGGAACAGGGGGCTGGCAATCAGCCCCAGCATTTT. Protein: CASREQGAGNQPQHF.

The chain combines TRBV18 with TRBJ1-4; 10 nucleotides agree with TRBD1. The CDR3 has 17 residues. The germline V gene has CDR1 KGHSH and CDR2 LQKENI. The trim removed 4 bases at V and 2 bases at J, leaving 7 bases unmatched. This chain's CDR3 is CASSLLPGQGTNEKLFF. CDR3 DNA: TGTGCCAGCTCACTGCTCCCGGGACAGGGGACTAATGAAAAACTGTTTTTT.

This chain connects TRBV5-1 to TRBJ2-3, with TRBD2 matching 15 bases. The J segment lost 4 bases and the V segment lost 0 bases, leaving 3 bases of the junction unmatched. From germline, CDR1 is SGHRS and CDR2 YFSETQ. The CDR3 has 17 amino acids. CDR3 in DNA: TGCGCCAGCAGCTTGGGGACTAGCGGGAGGGCACCAGATACGCAGTATTTT. Amino acids: CASSLGTSGRAPDTQYF.

The count of this clone is one. The genes are TRBV27 and TRBJ1-6; D is unresolved. The CDR3 totals 12 residues. Trimming cost V 3 bases and J 9 bases, with 6 bases left between them. Germline V gene lookup returns CDR1 MNHEY and CDR2 SMNVEV (reference sequence). CDR3 residues: CASSFYGSPLHF. The CDR3, as DNA: TGTGCCAGCAGTTTTTACGGTTCACCCCTCCACTTT.

This chain links TRBV19 with TRBJ2-1, with D perhaps TRBD1 (6 bases). Deletions cut 3 bases from V and 4 bases from J, with 16 bases between. This CDR3 has 16 amino acids. Germline V lookup: CDR1 LNHDA, CDR2 SQIVND (reference sequence). CDR3 sequence: CASSINRDNRYNEQFF. CDR3 coding DNA: TGTGCCAGTAGTATTAACCGGGACAATCGTTACAATGAGCAGTTCTTC. Using reference TRBV19 and TRBJ2-1 for the parts outside the CDR3, the full variable domain is DGGITQSPKYLFRKEGQNVTLSCEQNLNHDAMYWYRQDPGQGLRLIYYSQIVNDFQKGDIAEGYSVSREKKESFPLTVTSAQKNPTAFYLCASSINRDNRYNEQFFGPGTRLTVL.

The chain links TRBV21-1 to TRBJ1-2; TRBD1, the table's D call, lacks a check against the DNA. TRBV21-1 corresponds to a pseudogene. CDR3 size: 14 residues. CDR3 region: CASSEDRAPHGYTF. The CDR3 region has the DNA TGTGCCAGCAGCGAGGACAGAGCCCCGCATGGCTACACCTTC.

This rearrangement joins TRBV14 to TRBJ2-2, with D maybe TRBD1 (6 bases). The germline V gene has CDR1 SGHDN and CDR2 FVKESK. With 0 bases removed from V and 0 bases from J, the gap between germline ends came to 17 bases. The CDR3 consists of 19 residues. DNA for the CDR3: TGTGCCAGCAGCCAAGATGAGCCAGGGGTTTATGCGAACACCGGGGAGCTGTTTTTT. This translates into CASSQDEPGVYANTGELFF.

V gene TRBV7-3 combines with J gene TRBJ2-3, with TRBD2 as a possible D gene (6 bases). This CDR3 is 17 amino acids long. Trimming shortened V by 3 bases and J by 4 bases, and 20 bases separated the two germline ends. Per the germline V gene, CDR1 is SGHTA and CDR2 is FQGTGA. The CDR3 spells CASSLGPIGGSADTQYF. In nucleotides, the CDR3 is TGTGCCAGCAGCTTGGGGCCCATTGGGGGGAGTGCAGATACGCAGTATTTT.

The chain's CDR3 is CASSYRAVYEQYF. The CDR3 DNA reads TGTGCCAGCAGTTACAGGGCGGTCTACGAGCAGTACTTC. The rearrangement joins TRBV27 to TRBJ2-7; perhaps TRBD1 as D (6 bases). This CDR3 is built from 13 residues. Germline lookup yields CDR1 MNHEY and CDR2 SMNVEV (reference sequence). Trimming stripped 4 bases from V and 3 bases from J, with 10 bases between.